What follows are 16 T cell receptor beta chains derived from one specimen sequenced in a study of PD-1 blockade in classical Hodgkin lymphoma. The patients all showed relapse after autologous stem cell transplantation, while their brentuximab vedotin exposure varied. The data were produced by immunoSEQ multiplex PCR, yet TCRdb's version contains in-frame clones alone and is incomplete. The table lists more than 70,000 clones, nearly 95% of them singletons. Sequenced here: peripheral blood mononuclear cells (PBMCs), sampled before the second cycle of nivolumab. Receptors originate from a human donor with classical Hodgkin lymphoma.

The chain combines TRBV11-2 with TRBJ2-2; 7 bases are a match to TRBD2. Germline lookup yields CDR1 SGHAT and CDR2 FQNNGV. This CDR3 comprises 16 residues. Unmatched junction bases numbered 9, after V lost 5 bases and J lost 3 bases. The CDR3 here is CASSHLGAGDTGELFF. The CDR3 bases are TGTGCCAGCAGCCACCTAGGCGCGGGGGACACCGGGGAGCTGTTTTTT. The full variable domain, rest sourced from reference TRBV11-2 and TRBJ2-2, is EAGVAQSPRYKIIEKRQSVAFWCNPISGHATLYWYQQILGQGPKLLIQFQNNGVVDDSQLPKDRFSAERLKGVDSTLKIQPAKLEDSAVYLCASSHLGAGDTGELFFGEGSRLTVL.

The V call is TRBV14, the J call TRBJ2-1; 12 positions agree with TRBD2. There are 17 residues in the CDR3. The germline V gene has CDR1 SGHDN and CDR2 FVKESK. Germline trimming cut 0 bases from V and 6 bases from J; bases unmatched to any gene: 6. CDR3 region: CASSQDQRLAGVNEQFF. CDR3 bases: TGTGCCAGCAGCCAAGATCAGCGACTAGCGGGAGTCAATGAGCAGTTCTTC.

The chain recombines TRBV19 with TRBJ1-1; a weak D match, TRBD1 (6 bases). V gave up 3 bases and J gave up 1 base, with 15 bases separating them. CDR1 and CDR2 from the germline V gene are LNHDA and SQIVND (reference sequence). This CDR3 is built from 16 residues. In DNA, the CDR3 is TGTGCCAGTAGTATTGGTGGGGGGCGGTGGAACACTGAAGCTTTCTTT. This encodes CASSIGGGRWNTEAFF. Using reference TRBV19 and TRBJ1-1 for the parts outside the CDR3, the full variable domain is DGGITQSPKYLFRKEGQNVTLSCEQNLNHDAMYWYRQDPGQGLRLIYYSQIVNDFQKGDIAEGYSVSREKKESFPLTVTSAQKNPTAFYLCASSIGGGRWNTEAFFGQGTRLTVV.

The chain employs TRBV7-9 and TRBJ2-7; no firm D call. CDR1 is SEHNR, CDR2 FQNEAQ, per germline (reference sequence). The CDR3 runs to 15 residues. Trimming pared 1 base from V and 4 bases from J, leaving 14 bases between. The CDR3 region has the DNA TGTGCCAGCAGCTTAGTGGGCTACCAAGTGTACGAGCAGTACTTC. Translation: CASSLVGYQVYEQYF.

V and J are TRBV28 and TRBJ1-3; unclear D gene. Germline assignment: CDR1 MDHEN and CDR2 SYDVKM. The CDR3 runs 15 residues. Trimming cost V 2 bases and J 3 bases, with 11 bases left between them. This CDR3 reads CASSLAGLDGNTIYF. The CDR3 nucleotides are TGTGCCAGCAGTTTAGCCGGGTTGGATGGAAACACCATATATTTT. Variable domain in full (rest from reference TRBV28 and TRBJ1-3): DVKVTQSSRYLVKRTGEKVFLECVQDMDHENMFWYRQDPGLGLRLIYFSYDVKMKEKGDIPEGYSVSREKKERFSLILESASTNQTSMYLCASSLAGLDGNTIYFGEGSWLTVV.

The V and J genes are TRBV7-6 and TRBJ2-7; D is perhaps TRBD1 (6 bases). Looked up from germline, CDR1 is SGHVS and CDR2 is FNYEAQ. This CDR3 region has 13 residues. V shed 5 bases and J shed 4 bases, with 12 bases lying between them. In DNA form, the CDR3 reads TGTGCCAGCAGCAAGGGGGAGTCGTACGAGCAGTACTTC. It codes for CASSKGESYEQYF.

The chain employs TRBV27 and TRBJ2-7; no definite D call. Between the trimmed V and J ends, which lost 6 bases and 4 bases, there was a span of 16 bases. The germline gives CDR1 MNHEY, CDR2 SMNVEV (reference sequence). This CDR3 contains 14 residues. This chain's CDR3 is CASSRSDRMYEQYF. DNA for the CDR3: TGTGCCAGCAGCCGATCGGATAGAATGTACGAGCAGTACTTC.

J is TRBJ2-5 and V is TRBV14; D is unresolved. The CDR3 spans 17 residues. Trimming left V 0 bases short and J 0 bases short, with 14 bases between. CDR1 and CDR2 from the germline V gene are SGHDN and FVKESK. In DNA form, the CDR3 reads TGTGCCAGCAGCCAAGATCTGGCAGGAACCCACCAAGAGACCCAGTACTTC. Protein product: CASSQDLAGTHQETQYF.

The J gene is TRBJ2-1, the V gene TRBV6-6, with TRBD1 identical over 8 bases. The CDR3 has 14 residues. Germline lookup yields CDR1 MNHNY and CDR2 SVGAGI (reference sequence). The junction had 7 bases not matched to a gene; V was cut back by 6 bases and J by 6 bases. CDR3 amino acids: CASREMDRVNEQFF. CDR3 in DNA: TGTGCCAGCAGGGAGATGGACAGGGTCAATGAGCAGTTCTTC.

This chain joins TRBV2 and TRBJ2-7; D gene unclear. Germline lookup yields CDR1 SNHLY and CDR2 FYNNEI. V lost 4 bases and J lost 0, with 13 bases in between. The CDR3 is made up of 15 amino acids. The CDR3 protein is CASSGVRGSSYEQYF. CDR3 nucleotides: TGTGCCAGCAGTGGAGTTCGAGGATCCTCCTACGAGCAGTACTTC.

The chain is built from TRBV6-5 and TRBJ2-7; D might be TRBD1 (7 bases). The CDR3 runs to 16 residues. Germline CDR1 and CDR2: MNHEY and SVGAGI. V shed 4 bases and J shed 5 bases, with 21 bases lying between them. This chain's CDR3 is CASSSRTGPWGDEQYF. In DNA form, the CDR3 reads TGTGCCAGCAGTTCTCGGACAGGTCCTTGGGGGGACGAGCAGTACTTC.

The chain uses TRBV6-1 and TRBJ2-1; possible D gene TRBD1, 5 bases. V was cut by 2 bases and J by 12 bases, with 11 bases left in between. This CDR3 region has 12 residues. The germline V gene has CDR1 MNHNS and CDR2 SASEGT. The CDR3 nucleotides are TGTGCCAGCAGTGAATCAGGAAGGGGGCAGTTCTTC. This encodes CASSESGRGQFF.

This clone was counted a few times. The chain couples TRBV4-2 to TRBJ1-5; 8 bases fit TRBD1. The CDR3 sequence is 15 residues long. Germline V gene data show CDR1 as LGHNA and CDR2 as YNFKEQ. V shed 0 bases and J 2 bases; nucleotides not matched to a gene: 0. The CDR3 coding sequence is TGTGCCAGCAGCCAAGAGACAGGGGGCAATCAGCCCCAGCATTTT. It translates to CASSQETGGNQPQHF.

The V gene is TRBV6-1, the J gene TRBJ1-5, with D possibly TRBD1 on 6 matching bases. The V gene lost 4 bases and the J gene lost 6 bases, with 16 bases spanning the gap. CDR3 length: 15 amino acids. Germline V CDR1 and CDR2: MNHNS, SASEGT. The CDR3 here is CASSGGAQGSQPQHF. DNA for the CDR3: TGTGCCAGCAGTGGGGGTGCACAGGGTAGTCAGCCCCAGCATTTT.

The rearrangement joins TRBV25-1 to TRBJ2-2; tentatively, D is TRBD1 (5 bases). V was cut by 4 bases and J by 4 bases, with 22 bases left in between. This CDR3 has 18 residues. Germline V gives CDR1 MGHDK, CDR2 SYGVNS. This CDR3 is CASSGQGSLVGITGELFF. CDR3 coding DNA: TGTGCCAGCAGTGGGCAGGGCTCGCTAGTCGGCATCACCGGGGAGCTGTTTTTT.

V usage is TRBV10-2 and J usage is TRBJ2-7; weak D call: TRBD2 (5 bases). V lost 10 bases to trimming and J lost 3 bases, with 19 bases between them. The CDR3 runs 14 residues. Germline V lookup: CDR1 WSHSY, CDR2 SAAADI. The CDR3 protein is CATAFSGSNYEQYF. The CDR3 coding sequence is TGCGCCACTGCTTTCAGCGGAAGCAACTACGAGCAGTACTTC.